This T cell receptor beta chain was recovered during a study of T cell responses to AZD1222 COVID-19 vaccine (dated by TCRdb to the early 2020s). Study-wide context: TCR sequencing was performed for fewer than 250 trial participants, of whom about 200 were given two doses of AZD1222 and some 25 were given two doses of MenACWY control vaccine. Trial participants were enrolled into age subgroups of 18-55, 56-69 and 70-plus years, which contained around 150, 29 and 61 TCR-sequenced participants, respectively. The paper as a whole reports these results and caveats: Vaccine-associated CD4 TCRs spanned the whole spike protein, with dominant responses in regions 160-218 and 743-854. Spike-specific TCR breadth and depth rose significantly after two AZD1222 doses compared with day 0 and with MenACWY recipients. In the small 56-69-year group, the increase in depth fell short of significance, most likely because of low power. Conclusions about previously exposed vaccinees are limited because only a handful of AZD1222 recipients were SARS-CoV-2 seropositive at baseline. Most participants were white British and females outnumbered males, and the authors suggested that clonal diversity may have been underestimated. Because no samples from the day 14 peak response were available, repertoires could be characterized only after the peak T cell response. Reportedly, close to half of the unique spike-specific TCRs recognized epitopes lying outside the regions that are mutated in the B.1.351 and B.1.1.7 variants.

Comment on this clone: The specificity of this receptor is unknown.

The CDR3 regions of human TCRbeta chains were analyzed by immunosequencing. As for the authors' bioinformatics: Repertoire TCRs were matched against a reference library of SARS-CoV-2-specific TCRs generated with the MIRA antigen-specificity platform. Breadth was defined as the fraction of unique TCRs that were SARS-CoV-2-associated, and depth was defined as the fraction of total T cells that were SARS-CoV-2-associated. Each spike-specific TCR was assigned to its reactive spike region and to a CD4 or CD8 class using the MIRA data. Log10-transformed breadth and depth values were compared by one-way ANOVA with Sidak's multiple comparisons tests. The clones in this table, taken by TCRdb from immuneACCESS, are in-frame only. Not every clone is retained; where verified, under half of the shortfall comes from an unresolved V gene, and the cause of the rest is unknown. V, J and clone size were drawn from that table, and D and trimming were deduced from the DNA. The table held for this sample gives about 140,000 clones. The top ten constitute about 2.3% of the sample.

CDR1 and CDR2 are read off the germline V gene (reference sequence) as LNHDA and SQIVND. The V and J ends are trimmed by 10 bases and 6 bases, leaving 25 bases between them. The CDR3 contains 16 residues, cysteine and phenylalanine counted. Just the 48-base CDR3 DNA is kept, in frame starting at base 1. The sample's time point label, decoded: baseline before first vaccination. Samples from vaccinated people were obtained from the UK trials COV001 and COV002, which included a single-blind randomized controlled phase 2/3 trial of AZD1222 (ChAdOx1 nCoV-19) in healthy adults. For TCRbeta chain sequencing, PBMC samples were collected from trial participants at day 0 and at day 28 after the second dose.

The clonotype originates from an adult in good health. The specimen sequenced was peripheral blood. The sequence joins TRBV19 to TRBJ2-1; 6 matching bases give a weak D call of TRBD1. The nucleotides read TGTGCCACCTCATACAGGGTAAGCTATCCCGGCAATGAGCAGTTCTTC. Its protein is CATSYRVSYPGNEQFF.